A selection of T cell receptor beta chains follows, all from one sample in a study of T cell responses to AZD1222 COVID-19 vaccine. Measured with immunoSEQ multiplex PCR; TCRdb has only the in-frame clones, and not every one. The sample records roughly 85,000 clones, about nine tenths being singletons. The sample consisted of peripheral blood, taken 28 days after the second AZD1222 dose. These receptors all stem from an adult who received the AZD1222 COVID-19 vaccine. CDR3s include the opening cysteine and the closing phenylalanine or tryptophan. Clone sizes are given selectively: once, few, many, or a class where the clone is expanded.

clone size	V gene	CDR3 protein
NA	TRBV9	CASSATVRSGNTIYF
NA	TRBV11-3	CASSSNYREANEKLFF
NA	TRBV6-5	CASRRQEGGYTF
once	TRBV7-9	CASSLAGLETQYF
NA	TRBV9	CASSARMGNTIYF
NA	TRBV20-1	CSASPWAEAGQPQHF
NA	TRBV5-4	CASSLGQTTGELFF
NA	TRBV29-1	CSVMTDLNEKLFF
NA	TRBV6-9	CASSYGSAKEEKLFF
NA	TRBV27	CASSLWTDTEAFF
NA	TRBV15	CATSLGAHALSTDTQYF
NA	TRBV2	CASSDSVYQYF
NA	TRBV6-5	CASRGPGFYGYTF
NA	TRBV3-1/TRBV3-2	CASSQKVSGVSTDTQYF
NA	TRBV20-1	CSAPNTGELFF
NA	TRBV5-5	CASPLGHLNSNQPQHF
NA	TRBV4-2	CASSQARNEQFF
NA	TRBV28	CASSIFKTSGARDTQYF
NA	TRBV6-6	CASSYRRDNQPQHF
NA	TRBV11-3	CASSSLSAAKNTEAFF
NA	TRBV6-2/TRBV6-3	CASSSPSETTNEKLFF
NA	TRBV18	CASSPGQNNQPQHF
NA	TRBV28	CASSRVNEQFF
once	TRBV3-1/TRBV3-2	CASSHGWRGYTF
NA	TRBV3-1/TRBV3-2	CASSHGTGVGTDTQYF
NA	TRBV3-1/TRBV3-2	CASSHSTESTEAFF
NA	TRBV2	CASQPPGNSNQPQHF
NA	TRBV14	CASSQVPGLGLGEQYF
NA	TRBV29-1	CSGQGDMNTEAFF
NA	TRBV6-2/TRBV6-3	CASSPDSASGNTIYF
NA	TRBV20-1	CSARGAHPEYF
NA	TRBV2	CASSGQVNEKLFF
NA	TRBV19	CASSESNTEAFF